The rows below give T cell receptor beta chains drawn from one sample of a study of CD8+ T cells in alopecia areata. Sequencing was performed with immunoSEQ multiplex PCR; in TCRdb, only in-frame clones are kept and a portion is missing. Among 120,000 to 150,000 clones listed, 45% to 60% were seen once. Sequencing input: CD4+ T cells sorted from blood. The receptors come from a human donor with alopecia areata. Both conserved end residues are part of each CDR3. D genes are given only for firm matches.

cdr3_aa: CATSPGQGFDEQYF
cdr3_nt: TGCGCCACCTCACCGGGACAGGGGTTCGACGAGCAGTACTTC
v_call: TRBV23-1
d_call: TRBD1
j_call: TRBJ2-7

cdr3_aa: CSGGSIGEKLFF
cdr3_nt: TGCAGCGGAGGATCAATAGGCGAAAAACTGTTTTTT
v_call: TRBV29-1
d_call: .
j_call: TRBJ1-4

cdr3_aa: CATRGEGRNIQYF
cdr3_nt: TGTGCCACACGTGGGGAGGGGCGGAACATTCAGTACTTC
v_call: TRBV28
d_call: TRBD2
j_call: TRBJ2-4

cdr3_aa: CASKGGTDGTDTQYF
cdr3_nt: TGTGCCTCGAAAGGGGGCACCGATGGCACAGATACGCAGTATTTT
v_call: TRBV30
d_call: TRBD1
j_call: TRBJ2-3

cdr3_aa: CASSPEAEPPYEQYF
cdr3_nt: TGTGCCAGCAGCCCGGAAGCAGAGCCTCCCTACGAGCAGTACTTC
v_call: TRBV5-4
d_call: .
j_call: TRBJ2-7

cdr3_aa: CSVVSDYGYTF
cdr3_nt: TGCAGCGTAGTATCCGACTATGGCTACACCTTC
v_call: TRBV29-1
d_call: .
j_call: TRBJ1-2

cdr3_aa: CASSSAYGETQYF
cdr3_nt: TGTGCCAGCAGCTCAGCCTACGGGGAGACCCAGTACTTC
v_call: TRBV9
d_call: .
j_call: TRBJ2-5

cdr3_aa: CAWSVGGGYTF
cdr3_nt: TGTGCCTGGAGTGTTGGCGGAGGCTACACCTTC
v_call: TRBV30
d_call: .
j_call: TRBJ1-2

cdr3_aa: CASSLLAGGTEAFF
cdr3_nt: TGCGCCAGCAGCCTGTTGGCAGGGGGCACTGAAGCTTTCTTT
v_call: TRBV4-1
d_call: TRBD1
j_call: TRBJ1-1

cdr3_aa: CSVDGTSGFSSRNEQFF
cdr3_nt: TGCAGCGTTGACGGGACTAGCGGGTTCTCGAGCCGCAATGAGCAGTTCTTC
v_call: TRBV29-1
d_call: TRBD2
j_call: TRBJ2-1